The 9 T cell receptor beta chains given below trace back to one sample, sequenced in a study of human T cells and chemical hapten exposure. TCRdb used MiXCR to reprocess the RACE reads, holding one entry per CDR3 protein. The sample lists around 65,000 distinct CDR3 sequences; 5.5% to 7.5% were seen once. Specified time point: healthy volunteer bleed at 6 weeks. The total RNA was obtained from whole blood that was not fractionated. The specimen sequenced was whole blood. Receptor source: a female donor in good health. Some clones in this sample may be carry-over from other donors' samples.

This clonotype was observed many times. The chain recombines TRBV5-1 with TRBJ1-1, with unresolved D. The CDR3 totals 14 residues. The germline gives CDR1 SGHRS, CDR2 YFSETQ. Trimming cost V 0 bases and J 0 bases, with 6 bases left between them. The CDR3 coding sequence is TGCGCCAGCAGCTTGGGAGAAATGAACACTGAAGCTTTCTTT. Translated: CASSLGEMNTEAFF.

This clonotype has a count of ten or more. This chain joins TRBV4-3 and TRBJ2-3; D is perhaps TRBD1 (5 bases). There are 15 residues in the CDR3. Per the germline V gene, CDR1 is LGHNA and CDR2 is YSLEER. V was trimmed by 1 base and J by 2 bases, leaving 10 bases between them. The CDR3 is CASSQVVGATDTQYF. CDR3 nucleotide sequence: TGCGCCAGCAGCCAAGTGGTAGGGGCCACAGATACGCAGTATTTT.

The sample holds a few counts of this clonotype. The chain is built from TRBV5-1 and TRBJ2-6, with TRBD2 identical over 7 bases. Germline CDR1 SGHRS, CDR2 YFSETQ. The CDR3 is 16 residues long. Losses at the gene ends were 1 base for V and 4 bases for J; bases not matched to a gene: 5. For the CDR3, the DNA is TGCGCCAGCAGCTTGCCCAGCGGGATCGGGGCCAACGTCCTGACTTTC. It translates to CASSLPSGIGANVLTF.

This clonotype was counted between two and nine times. This chain uses TRBV20-1 with TRBJ1-1, with TRBD1 matching over 8 bases. Germline V gives CDR1 DFQATT, CDR2 SNEGSKA (reference sequence). The CDR3 runs to 14 residues. Germline trimming cut 5 bases from V and 8 bases from J; bases unmatched to any gene: 13. The chain's CDR3 is CSAGTDRGNPEAFF. The CDR3 nucleotides are TGCAGTGCTGGGACCGACAGGGGCAATCCCGAAGCTTTCTTT.

This clonotype was observed a handful of times. This rearrangement joins TRBV7-6 to TRBJ2-1; D unclear. The CDR3 extends over 14 amino acids. Trimming removed 3 bases at V and 6 bases at J, with 12 bases between. The germline CDR1 and CDR2 sequences are SGHVS and FNYEAQ. The CDR3 DNA follows: TGTGCCAGCAGCTTGGCAGGCCGCTTCAATGAGCAGTTCTTC. Translating gives CASSLAGRFNEQFF. The full variable domain, rest sourced from reference TRBV7-6 and TRBJ2-1, is GAGVSQSPRYKVTKRGQDVALRCDPISGHVSLYWYRQALGQGPEFLTYFNYEAQQDKSGLPNDRFSAERPEGSISTLTIQRTEQRDSAMYRCASSLAGRFNEQFFGPGTRLTVL.

This clonotype was seen ten or more times. The rearrangement links TRBV27 to TRBJ1-2; D remains ambiguous. V lost 8 bases, J lost 5 bases, and 15 bases lay in between. The CDR3 sequence is 13 residues long. The germline gives CDR1 MNHEY, CDR2 SMNVEV (reference sequence). This CDR3 reads CASSPQTPYGYTF. CDR3 coding DNA: TGTGCCAGCTCACCCCAGACTCCTTATGGCTACACCTTC.

CDR3 in DNA: TGTGCCAGCAGTCGACTAGCGGGAGTCTACGAGCAGTACTTC. As protein: CASSRLAGVYEQYF. V gene TRBV6-2 or TRBV6-3 combines with J gene TRBJ2-7; 12 bases agree with TRBD2. V lost 5 bases, J lost 3 bases, and 2 bases stayed unmatched. Germline loops: CDR1 MNHEY, CDR2 SVGEGT. The CDR3 contains 14 residues.

This clonotype appeared many times. The chain uses TRBV19 and TRBJ1-6; tentative D call: TRBD1 (5 bases). Germline values: CDR1 LNHDA, CDR2 SQIVND (reference sequence). Trimming shortened V by 3 bases and J by 9 bases, and 15 bases separated the two germline ends. The CDR3 is 15 amino acids. The chain's CDR3 is CASSISRQRTSPLHF. The CDR3 DNA reads as TGTGCCAGTAGTATTTCGAGACAGAGGACTTCACCCCTCCACTTT. Variable domain in full (rest from reference TRBV19 and TRBJ1-6): DGGITQSPKYLFRKEGQNVTLSCEQNLNHDAMYWYRQDPGQGLRLIYYSQIVNDFQKGDIAEGYSVSREKKESFPLTVTSAQKNPTAFYLCASSISRQRTSPLHFGNGTRLTVT.

The chain has TRBV6-2 or TRBV6-3 and TRBJ2-1; 11 bases are shared with TRBD2. CDR1 is MNHEY, CDR2 SVGEGT, per germline. CDR3 length: 15 amino acids. Trimming took 6 bases from V and 8 from J; bases not matched to a gene: 9. The CDR3 DNA reads as TGTGCCAGCAGGGCTAGCGGGAGGAGAGTCCATGAGCAGTTCTTC. It translates to CASRASGRRVHEQFF.